The present T cell receptor (beta chain) was sequenced within a study of cytomegalovirus exposure and HLA in healthy donors. General study points: Investigators reported 150 to 200 TCR beta chains as tied to cytomegalovirus. Across donors, sequencing depth was assumed by presence/absence analyses to be roughly uniform. Being productive about 87% or about 30% of the time was typical of most TCR beta V segments in an earlier analysis. HLA restriction was apparent for most CMV-associated TCR beta chains in a later analysis.

Trimming pared 8 bases from V and 0 bases from J, leaving 10 bases between. From germline, CDR1 is SNHLY and CDR2 FYNNEI. The CDR3 is made up of 13 amino acids. As concerns this clone: The antigen remains unidentified.

60 Vbeta and 13 Jbeta primers were used in PCR. Assay used: immunoSEQ multiplex PCR; TCRdb lists only in-frame clones, some missing. Here the sample spans around 160,000 clones, nearly 80% being singletons. The receptor was derived from a man between 35 and 55 years old in good health and CMV-seropositive. Sequences were obtained from PBMCs. The V and J genes are TRBV2 and TRBJ1-1; unclear D gene. DNA for the CDR3: TGTGCCAGCGCGGGCACCTTGAACACTGAAGCTTTCTTT. It is translated as CASAGTLNTEAFF.